Given below is one TCR beta chain in context. The specificity of this receptor is unknown. No base quality information exists; no much larger clone differs at one position. These data originate in a study of cytomegalovirus exposure and HLA in healthy donors (TCRdb year 2017). About the investigation overall: A later analysis indicated that the 90 to 150 validation repertoires were generated on the platform also employed for the 600 to 750 repertoires of the first cohort. The aim of the study was to test whether cataloging public T cell receptors could identify signatures of past pathogen exposure. Besides the first cohort of about 730 subjects, a separate validation cohort made up of around 120 different subjects was used. The study combined high-throughput TCR immunosequencing, statistical association of individual TCRs with disease status, and machine learning to predict cytomegalovirus infection status. Summary of the overall study and its limitations: A later analysis lacked HLA typing for the validation cohort, so it scored co-occurrence in that cohort across all 110 or so repertoires. A later analysis found that TCRs clustered in the first cohort also tended to co-occur in the roughly 120 validation repertoires, with more than 90% of cluster scores above 0. The authors suggested that the approach could potentially be generalized to other disease states and immunological phenotypes. In both the original and validation cohorts, the classifier was reported to diagnose cytomegalovirus status with high specificity and sensitivity. In vitro tests confirmed that a few of the cytomegalovirus-associated TCR beta chains recognize cytomegalovirus antigens. The study listed 150 to 200 TCR beta chains as associated with cytomegalovirus. Across donors, most TCR sequences were observed very rarely, whereas some public TCRs were present in many individuals.

The library was prepared using the immunoSEQ multiplex PCR assay. The paper's processing steps were these. To diagnose cytomegalovirus status from the catalog of TCR beta chain sequences, a statistical classification framework was built. The clones in this table, taken by TCRdb from immuneACCESS, are in-frame only. Not every clone is retained; where verified, under half of the shortfall comes from an unresolved V gene, and the cause of the rest is unknown. Clonal size and the V and J genes are those of that table, whereas D and trimming came from the DNA. The sample records 55,000 to 70,000 clones, 91% of which are singletons. The ten largest clonotypes hold approximately 2.1% of the sample. Separate from the roughly 650-subject first cohort, the validation cohort of about 130 subjects was the group to which the donors belonged. From cysteine to phenylalanine, the CDR3 is 13 amino acids long. Just CDR3 DNA is preserved here, 39 bases in frame from base 1. Unmatched junction bases come to 6, with V trimmed by 6 bases and J by 5 bases. CDR1 and CDR2, looked up from the germline V gene (reference sequence), are MNHEY and SMNVEV.

The rearrangement joined TRBV27 to TRBJ1-2; TRBD1 agrees with 7 junctional bases. Sequenced: PBMCs. The sequence was collected from a woman aged 30 to 39 in good health and CMV-seronegative. The nucleotide sequence reads as follows: TGTGCCAGCAGGCCCTCAGGGGGTTATGGCTACACCTTC. Translation gives CASRPSGGYGYTF.